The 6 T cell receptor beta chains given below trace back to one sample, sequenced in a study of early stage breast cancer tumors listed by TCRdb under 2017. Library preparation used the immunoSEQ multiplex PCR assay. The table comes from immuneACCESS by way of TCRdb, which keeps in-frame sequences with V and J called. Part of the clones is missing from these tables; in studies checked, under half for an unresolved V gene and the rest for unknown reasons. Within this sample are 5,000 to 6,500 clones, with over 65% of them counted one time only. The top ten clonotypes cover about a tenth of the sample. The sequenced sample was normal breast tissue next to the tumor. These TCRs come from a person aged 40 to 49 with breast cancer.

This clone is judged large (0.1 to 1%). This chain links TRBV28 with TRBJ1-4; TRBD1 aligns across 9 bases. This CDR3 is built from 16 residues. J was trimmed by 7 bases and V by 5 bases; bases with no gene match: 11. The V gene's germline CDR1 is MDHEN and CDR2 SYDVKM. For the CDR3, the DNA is TGTGCCAGCAGTCCGATGACAGGGGGACAAGGTGAAAAACTGTTTTTT. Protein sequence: CASSPMTGGQGEKLFF.

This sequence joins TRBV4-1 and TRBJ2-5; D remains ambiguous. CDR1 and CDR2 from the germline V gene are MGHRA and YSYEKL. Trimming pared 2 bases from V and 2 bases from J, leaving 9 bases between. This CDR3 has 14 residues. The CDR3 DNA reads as TGCGCCAGCAGCCAAATAGGCATACAAGAGACCCAGTACTTC. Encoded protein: CASSQIGIQETQYF.

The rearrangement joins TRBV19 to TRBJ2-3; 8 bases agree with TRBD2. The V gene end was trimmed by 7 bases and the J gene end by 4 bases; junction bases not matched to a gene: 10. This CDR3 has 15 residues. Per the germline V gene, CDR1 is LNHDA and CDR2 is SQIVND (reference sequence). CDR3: CASTSRTSTPDTQYF. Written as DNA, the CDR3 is TGTGCCAGTACCTCACGGACTAGCACACCAGATACGCAGTATTTT.

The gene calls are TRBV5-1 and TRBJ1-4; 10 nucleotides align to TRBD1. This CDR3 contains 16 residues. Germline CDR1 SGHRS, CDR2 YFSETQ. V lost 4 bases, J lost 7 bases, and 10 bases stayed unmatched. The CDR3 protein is CASSRSRDRGGEKLFF. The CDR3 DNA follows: TGCGCCAGCAGCAGATCCCGGGACAGGGGTGGTGAAAAACTGTTTTTT.

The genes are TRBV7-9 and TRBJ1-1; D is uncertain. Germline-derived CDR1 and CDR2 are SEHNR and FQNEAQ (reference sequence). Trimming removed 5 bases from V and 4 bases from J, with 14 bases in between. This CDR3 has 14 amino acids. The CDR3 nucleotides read TGTGCCAGCAGCCCCTCGAGGTCGAGCACTGAAGCTTTCTTT. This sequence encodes CASSPSRSSTEAFF.

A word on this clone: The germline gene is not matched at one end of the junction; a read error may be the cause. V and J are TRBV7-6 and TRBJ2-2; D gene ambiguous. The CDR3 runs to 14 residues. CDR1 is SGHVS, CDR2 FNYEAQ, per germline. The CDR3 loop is CASTLNPNTGELFF. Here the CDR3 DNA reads TGTGCCAGCACCTTAAACCCGAACACCGGGGAGCTGTTTTTT. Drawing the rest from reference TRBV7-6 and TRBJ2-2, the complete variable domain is GAGVSQSPRYKVTKRGQDVALRCDPISGHVSLYWYRQALGQGPEFLTYFNYEAQQDKSGLPNDRFSAERPEGSISTLTIQRTEQRDSAMYRCASTLNPNTGELFFGEGSRLTVL.